The 20 T cell receptor beta chains below were found in one sample sequenced in a study of shared clonotypes between healthy human individuals. Here immunoSEQ multiplex PCR was the method, and the copy in TCRdb shows in-frame clones only, minus some. Of under 2,500,000 clones in the sample, approximately 94% are singletons; the top ten hold roughly 0.13%. Sequenced material: naive CD4+ T cells sorted from blood. Sample subset: CD45RA+ positively selected. The receptors were gathered from a man aged 18 to 30 in good health.

The chain links TRBV30 to TRBJ1-2; perhaps TRBD1 as D (5 bases). This CDR3 has 12 residues. V lost 4 bases and J 4 bases, leaving 10 bases between the germline ends. In germline, CDR1 is GTSNPN, CDR2 SVGIG (reference sequence). CDR3 bases: TGTGCCTGGACCGACAGACCCTATGGCTACACCTTC. Translating gives CAWTDRPYGYTF. Supplemented by reference TRBV30 and TRBJ1-2, the full variable domain reads SQTIHQWPATLVQPVGSPLSLECTVEGTSNPNLYWYRQAAGRGLQLLFYSVGIGQISSEVPQNLSASRPQDRQFILSSKKLLLSDSGFYLCAWTDRPYGYTFGSGTRLTVV.

This chain links TRBV5-1 with TRBJ2-7; 10 bases are shared with TRBD2. The CDR3 covers 16 residues. Germline trimming cut 4 bases from V and 4 bases from J; bases unmatched to any gene: 11. From germline, CDR1 is SGHRS and CDR2 YFSETQ. The CDR3 nucleotides read TGCGCCAGCAGCCCCCGAGCGGGAGGGCCCTCGTACGAGCAGTACTTC. Protein product: CASSPRAGGPSYEQYF.

This clone appeared once. The V call is TRBV10-3, the J call TRBJ2-3; 8 nucleotides line up with TRBD1. Germline trimming cut 8 bases from V and 0 bases from J; bases unmatched to any gene: 7. Germline loops: CDR1 ENHRY, CDR2 SYGVKD. This CDR3 is built from 15 residues. This chain's CDR3 is CAISPGQVSTDTQYF. The CDR3 DNA is TGTGCCATCTCCCCGGGACAGGTCAGCACAGATACGCAGTATTTT.

The chain combines TRBV11-3 with TRBJ2-1, with TRBD2 as a possible D gene (5 bases). Germline-derived CDR1 and CDR2 are SGHNT and YENEEA. This CDR3 is 12 amino acids long. The V end was cut by 2 bases, the J end by 9 bases, with 8 bases between. CDR3 protein: CASSLKLGEQFF. The CDR3, as DNA: TGTGCCAGCAGCTTAAAACTAGGTGAGCAGTTCTTC.

This clone has a single count. The same CDR3 is also encoded by other DNA sequences in this sample. The genes are TRBV10-3 and TRBJ1-1, with a possible D match to TRBD1 (5 bases). Germline-derived CDR1 and CDR2 are ENHRY and SYGVKD. The V end lost 3 bases, the J end lost 1 base, and 9 bases lay between the germline ends. The CDR3 has 14 residues. CDR3 region: CAISDFGGNTEAFF. CDR3 DNA sequence: TGTGCCATCAGTGATTTTGGGGGGAACACTGAAGCTTTCTTT.

The rearrangement joins TRBV10-1 to TRBJ2-5; D call uncertain. Germline loops: CDR1 WNHNN, CDR2 SYGVQD (reference sequence). Trimming stripped 6 bases from V and 3 bases from J, with 5 bases between. The CDR3 covers 11 residues. CDR3 residues: CASRMKETQYF. For the CDR3, the DNA is TGCGCCAGCAGGATGAAAGAGACCCAGTACTTC.

This sequence joins TRBV2 and TRBJ2-5, with D perhaps assigned TRBD1 or TRBD2 (5 bases each). V was shortened by 7 bases and J by 2 bases, with 14 bases between the two germline ends. This CDR3 contains 14 residues. CDR1 and CDR2 from the germline V gene are SNHLY and FYNNEI. The CDR3 region has the DNA TGTGCCAGCAATCTCATTGGGGGACAAGAGACCCAGTACTTC. It is translated as CASNLIGGQETQYF.

This chain connects TRBV11-2 to TRBJ2-2; either TRBD1 or TRBD2 may fit D (5 bases each). The length of the CDR3 is 13 residues. Trimming left V 8 bases short and J 5 bases short, with 12 bases between. Germline V gives CDR1 SGHAT, CDR2 FQNNGV. The CDR3 loop is CASDEGWTGELFF. In nucleotides, the CDR3 is TGTGCCAGCGATGAGGGGTGGACCGGGGAGCTGTTTTTT.

The chain couples TRBV28 to TRBJ2-7; D is perhaps TRBD1 (6 bases). Germline-derived CDR1 and CDR2 are MDHEN and SYDVKM. The CDR3 has 14 residues. Trimming took 8 bases from V and 2 from J, leaving 16 bases between them. The CDR3: CASRPPGQPYEQYF. DNA of the CDR3: TGTGCCAGCCGACCACCGGGACAACCCTACGAGCAGTACTTC.

The gene calls are TRBV11-2 and TRBJ2-1; D may be TRBD2 (6 bases). The germline V and J ends were trimmed by 5 bases and 4 bases, with 12 bases remaining between them. There are 14 residues in the CDR3. From germline, CDR1 is SGHAT and CDR2 FQNNGV. CDR3 DNA sequence: TGTGCCAGCAGCCAGGGACTGTCATACAATGAGCAGTTCTTC. Its translation is CASSQGLSYNEQFF. Variable domain in full (rest from reference TRBV11-2 and TRBJ2-1): EAGVAQSPRYKIIEKRQSVAFWCNPISGHATLYWYQQILGQGPKLLIQFQNNGVVDDSQLPKDRFSAERLKGVDSTLKIQPAKLEDSAVYLCASSQGLSYNEQFFGPGTRLTVL.

This chain joins TRBV6-1 and TRBJ1-3; D possibly corresponds to TRBD1 (6 bases). The V and J ends lost 2 bases and 4 bases respectively, with 15 bases between them. CDR1 MNHNS and CDR2 SASEGT come from the germline V gene. The CDR3 has 16 amino acids. CDR3 nucleotide sequence: TGTGCCAGCAGTGAATTGGCTGGGGGCGGGGGAAACACCATATATTTT. Translating it yields CASSELAGGGGNTIYF.

V is TRBV28 and J is TRBJ2-7; 10 nucleotides match TRBD1. The germline V gene has CDR1 MDHEN and CDR2 SYDVKM. The J segment lost 4 bases and the V segment lost 5 bases, leaving 5 bases of the junction unmatched. The CDR3 sequence is 14 residues long. The CDR3 spells CASSKTGGGYEQYF. Here the CDR3 DNA reads TGTGCCAGCAGTAAGACAGGGGGCGGGTACGAGCAGTACTTC.

This clone was detected a few times. This sequence joins TRBV6-6 and TRBJ1-2; D is possibly TRBD1 (5 bases). Trimming shortened V by 8 bases and J by 12 bases, and 16 bases separated the two germline ends. Looked up from germline, CDR1 is MNHNY and CDR2 is SVGAGI (reference sequence). This CDR3 region has 11 residues. The CDR3 is CASLHGRGHTF. Written as DNA, the CDR3 is TGTGCCAGCCTCCACGGTCGGGGCCACACCTTC.

The gene calls are TRBV5-1 and TRBJ1-2, with 7 positions matching TRBD1. The germline CDR1 and CDR2 sequences are SGHRS and YFSETQ. The junction had 7 bases not matched to a gene; V was cut back by 4 bases and J by 4 bases. There are 14 residues in the CDR3. In DNA form, the CDR3 reads TGCGCCAGCAGCGCACAGGGGTCGATCTATGGCTACACCTTC. It yields the protein CASSAQGSIYGYTF.

The genes are TRBV28 and TRBJ1-2; D possibly corresponds to TRBD1 (5 bases). The CDR3 runs 12 residues. Germline lookup yields CDR1 MDHEN and CDR2 SYDVKM. Trimming shortened V by 6 bases and J by 8 bases, and 13 bases separated the two germline ends. The CDR3 region has the DNA TGTGCCAGCAGGACCCAGGGAGTAGGCTACACCTTC. This codes for CASRTQGVGYTF.

The chain recombines TRBV9 with TRBJ2-3, with D possibly being TRBD2 (5 bases). The CDR3 consists of 15 residues. V was clipped by 4 bases and J by 2 bases, with 14 bases between them. CDR1 SGDLS and CDR2 YYNGEE come from the germline V gene. The CDR3 DNA sequence: TGTGCCAGCAGCCCCGAGGGATTTGTCACAGATACGCAGTATTTT. Its protein is CASSPEGFVTDTQYF.

This chain joins TRBV19 and TRBJ1-1; unclear D gene. Germline values: CDR1 LNHDA, CDR2 SQIVND (reference sequence). Trimming removed 3 bases from V and 6 bases from J, with 14 bases in between. The CDR3 is 14 residues long. DNA for the CDR3: TGTGCCAGTAGTATGGAGGGAACGGGAGCTGAAGCTTTCTTT. Its translation: CASSMEGTGAEAFF.

The V call is TRBV5-4, the J call TRBJ1-1, with D perhaps matching TRBD1 (6 bases). Per germline, CDR1 SGHNT and CDR2 YYREEE (reference sequence). The CDR3 has 14 residues. V was trimmed by 1 base and J by 3 bases, leaving 10 bases between them. The CDR3 nucleotides read TGTGCCAGCAGCTTGTGGGACAAGGACACTGAAGCTTTCTTT. Residues: CASSLWDKDTEAFF.

Details on this clone: Within the sample, other DNA sequences also encode this same CDR3. This rearrangement joins TRBV4-1 to TRBJ2-4; D possibly corresponds to TRBD2 (5 bases). Between the trimmed V and J ends, which lost 0 bases and 4 bases, there was a span of 7 bases. CDR1 is MGHRA, CDR2 YSYEKL, per germline. This CDR3 is 14 amino acids long. CDR3 amino acids: CASSQERGKNIQYF. CDR3 in DNA: TGCGCCAGCAGCCAAGAAAGAGGGAAAAACATTCAGTACTTC.

Comments on this clone: A read error may produce the germline difference seen at one junction end. Other nucleotide sequences from this sample produce the same CDR3. The rearrangement links TRBV7-7 to TRBJ2-2; D gene uncertain. The CDR3 has 12 amino acids. Germline V gene lookup returns CDR1 SSHAT and CDR2 FNYEAQ (reference sequence). CDR3 amino acids: CASSPGPGELFF. CDR3 DNA: TGTGCTAGCAGCCCAGGACCCGGGGAGCTGTTTTTT.